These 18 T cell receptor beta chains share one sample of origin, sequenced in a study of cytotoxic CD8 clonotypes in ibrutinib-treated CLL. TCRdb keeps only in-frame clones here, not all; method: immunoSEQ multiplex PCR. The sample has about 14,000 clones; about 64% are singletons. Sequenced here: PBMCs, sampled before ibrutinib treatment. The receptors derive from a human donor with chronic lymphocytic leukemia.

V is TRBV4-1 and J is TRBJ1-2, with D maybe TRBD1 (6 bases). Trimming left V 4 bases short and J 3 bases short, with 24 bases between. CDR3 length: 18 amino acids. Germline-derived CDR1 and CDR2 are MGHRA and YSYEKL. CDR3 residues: CASSPPSPDRILHYGYTF. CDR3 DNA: TGCGCCAGCAGCCCACCCTCCCCGGACAGAATACTACACTATGGCTACACCTTC.

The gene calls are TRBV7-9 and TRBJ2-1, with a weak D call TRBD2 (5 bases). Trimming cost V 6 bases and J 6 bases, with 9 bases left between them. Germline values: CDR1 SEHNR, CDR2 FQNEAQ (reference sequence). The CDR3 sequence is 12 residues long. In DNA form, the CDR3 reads TGTGCCAGCAGTTCTAGCTTCAATGAGCAGTTCTTC. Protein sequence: CASSSSFNEQFF.

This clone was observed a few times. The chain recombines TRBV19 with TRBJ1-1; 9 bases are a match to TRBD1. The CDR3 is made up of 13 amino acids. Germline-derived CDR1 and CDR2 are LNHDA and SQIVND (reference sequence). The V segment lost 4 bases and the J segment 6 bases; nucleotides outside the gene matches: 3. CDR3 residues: CASSNRGLAEAFF. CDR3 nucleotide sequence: TGTGCCAGTAGTAACAGGGGGCTAGCTGAAGCTTTCTTT.

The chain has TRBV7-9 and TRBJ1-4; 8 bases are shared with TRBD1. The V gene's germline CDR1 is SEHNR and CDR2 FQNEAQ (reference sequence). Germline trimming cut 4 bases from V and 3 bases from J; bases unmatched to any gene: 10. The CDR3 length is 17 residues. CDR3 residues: CASSYHGQGPSNEKLFF. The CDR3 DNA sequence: TGTGCCAGCAGCTACCACGGACAGGGTCCTTCTAATGAAAAACTGTTTTTT.

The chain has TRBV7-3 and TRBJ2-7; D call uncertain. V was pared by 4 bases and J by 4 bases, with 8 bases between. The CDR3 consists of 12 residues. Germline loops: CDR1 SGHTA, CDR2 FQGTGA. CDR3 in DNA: TGTGCCAGCAGCTCGTCCCTATACGAGCAGTACTTC. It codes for CASSSSLYEQYF.

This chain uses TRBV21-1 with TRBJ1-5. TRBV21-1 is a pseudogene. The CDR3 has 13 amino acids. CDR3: CASIRDSNQPQHF. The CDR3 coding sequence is TGTGCCAGCATCCGTGATAGCAATCAGCCCCAGCATTTT.

CDR3 DNA: TGTGCCAGCAGGTTTATAATGAACACTGAAGCTTTCTTT. It codes for CASRFIMNTEAFF. The gene calls are TRBV2 and TRBJ1-1; D is unclear. The germline V and J ends were trimmed by 6 bases and 0 bases, with 8 bases remaining between them. Germline V lookup: CDR1 SNHLY, CDR2 FYNNEI. The CDR3 consists of 13 residues. The variable domain in full, completed from reference TRBV2 and TRBJ1-1, reads EPEVTQTPSHQVTQMGQEVILRCVPISNHLYFYWYRQILGQKVEFLVSFYNNEISEKSEIFDDQFSVERPDGSNFTLKIRSTKLEDSAMYFCASRFIMNTEAFFGQGTRLTVV.

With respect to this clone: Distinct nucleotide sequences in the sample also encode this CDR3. Here the CDR3 DNA reads TGTGCCAGCAGCCTGGATGATACGCAGTATTTT. Protein product: CASSLDDTQYF. The chain combines TRBV5-6 with TRBJ2-3; D not resolved. Per the germline V gene, CDR1 is SGHDT and CDR2 is YYEEEE. This CDR3 has 11 amino acids. Trimming cost V 4 bases and J 6 bases, with 6 bases left between them.

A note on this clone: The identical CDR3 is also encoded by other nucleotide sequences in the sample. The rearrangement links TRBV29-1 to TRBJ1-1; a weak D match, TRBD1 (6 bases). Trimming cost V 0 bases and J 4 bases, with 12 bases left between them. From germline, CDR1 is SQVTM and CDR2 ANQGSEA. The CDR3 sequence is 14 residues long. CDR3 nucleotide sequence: TGCAGCGTTGAAGATCTGGGGGGCGGCACTGAAGCTTTCTTT. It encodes CSVEDLGGGTEAFF.

CDR3 in DNA: TGTGCCAGCAGCTTGCTTTGGGGGAACTACGAGCAGTACTTC. Its protein product is CASSLLWGNYEQYF. V gene TRBV5-6 combines with J gene TRBJ2-7, with D perhaps TRBD1 or TRBD2 (5 bases each). V was clipped by 1 base and J by 3 bases, with 11 bases between them. The CDR3 is 14 residues long. Germline V gene sequence: CDR1 SGHDT, CDR2 YYEEEE.

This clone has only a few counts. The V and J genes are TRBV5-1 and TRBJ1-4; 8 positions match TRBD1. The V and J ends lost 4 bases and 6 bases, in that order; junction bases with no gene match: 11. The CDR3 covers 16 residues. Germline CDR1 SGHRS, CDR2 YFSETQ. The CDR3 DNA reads TGCGCCAGCAGCCTGGAGCCGGGACAGGCCCATGAAAAACTGTTTTTT. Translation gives CASSLEPGQAHEKLFF.

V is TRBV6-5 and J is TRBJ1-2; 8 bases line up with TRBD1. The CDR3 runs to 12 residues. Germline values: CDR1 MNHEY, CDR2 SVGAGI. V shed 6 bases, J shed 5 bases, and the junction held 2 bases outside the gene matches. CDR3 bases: TGTGCCAGCAGACAGGGGGGGTATGGCTACACCTTC. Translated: CASRQGGYGYTF.

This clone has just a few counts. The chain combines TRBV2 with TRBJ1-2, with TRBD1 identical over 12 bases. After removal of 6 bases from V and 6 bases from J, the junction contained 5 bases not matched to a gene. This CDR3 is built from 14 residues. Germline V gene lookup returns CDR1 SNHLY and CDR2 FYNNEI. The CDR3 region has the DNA TGTGCCAGCAGGGGGGACAGGGGGCAGGATGGCTACACCTTC. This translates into CASRGDRGQDGYTF.

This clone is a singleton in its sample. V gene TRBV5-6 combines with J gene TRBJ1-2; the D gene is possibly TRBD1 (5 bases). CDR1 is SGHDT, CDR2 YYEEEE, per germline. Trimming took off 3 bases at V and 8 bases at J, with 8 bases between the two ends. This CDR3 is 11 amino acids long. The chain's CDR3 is CASSSGFGYTF. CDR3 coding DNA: TGTGCCAGCAGCTCAGGGTTCGGCTACACCTTC.

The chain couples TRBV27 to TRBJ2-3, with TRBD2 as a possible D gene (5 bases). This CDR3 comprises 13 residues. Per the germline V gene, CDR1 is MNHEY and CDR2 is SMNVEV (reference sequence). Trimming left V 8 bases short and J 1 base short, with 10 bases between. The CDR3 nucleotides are TGTGCCAGCTCCCGGGGAGGCACAGATACGCAGTATTTT. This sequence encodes CASSRGGTDTQYF.

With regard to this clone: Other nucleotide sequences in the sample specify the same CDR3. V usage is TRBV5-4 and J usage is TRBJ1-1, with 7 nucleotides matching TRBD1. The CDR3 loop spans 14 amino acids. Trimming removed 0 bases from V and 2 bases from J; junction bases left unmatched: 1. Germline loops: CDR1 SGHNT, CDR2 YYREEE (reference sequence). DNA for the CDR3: TGTGCCAGCAGCTTGGACAGGGGCAACACTGAAGCTTTCTTT. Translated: CASSLDRGNTEAFF.

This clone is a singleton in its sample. The CDR3 region is CASSRDRGYGYTF. CDR3 nucleotides: TGTGCCAGCAGCAGAGACAGGGGTTATGGCTACACCTTC. The V and J genes are TRBV27 and TRBJ1-2; TRBD1 aligns across 8 bases. Germline V gene sequence: CDR1 MNHEY, CDR2 SMNVEV (reference sequence). The CDR3 sequence is 13 residues long. J gave up 5 bases and V 6 bases, and 5 bases lay outside the gene matches.

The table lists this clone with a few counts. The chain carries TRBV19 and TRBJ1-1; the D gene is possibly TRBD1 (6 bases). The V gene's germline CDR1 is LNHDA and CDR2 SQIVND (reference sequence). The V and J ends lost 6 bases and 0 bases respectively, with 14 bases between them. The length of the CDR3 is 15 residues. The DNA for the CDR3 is TGTGCCAGTAGCTATTTGACAGGCATGAACACTGAAGCTTTCTTT. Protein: CASSYLTGMNTEAFF.